The 20 T cell receptor beta chains reported below all come from one sample, sequenced in a study of CD8 T cells in ankylosing spondylitis. TCRdb reprocessed the 5' RACE reads via MiXCR and lists one record per CDR3 protein. The table lists 200,000 or so distinct CDR3 sequences, around a sixth of them singletons. The sequenced sample was blood, either unsorted or a sorted T cell fraction (not recorded which). These receptors all stem from a male donor aged 10 to 35 with ankylosing spondylitis or in good health (not recorded which).

This clonotype was found many times. The chain couples TRBV6-5 to TRBJ2-5; D is possibly TRBD1 (5 bases). The CDR3 has 18 amino acids. The V and J ends lost 0 bases and 0 bases respectively, with 17 bases between them. Germline CDR1 is MNHEY and CDR2 is SVGAGI. CDR3 coding DNA: TGTGCCAGCAGTTACTCGCCCCCTGCCCAGGGCCACCAAGAGACCCAGTACTTC. It is translated as CASSYSPPAQGHQETQYF.

The J gene is TRBJ1-5, the V gene TRBV6-6, with D hard to call. This CDR3 contains 12 residues. The germline gives CDR1 MNHNY, CDR2 SVGAGI (reference sequence). Trimming removed 6 bases at V and 7 bases at J, with 10 bases between. The CDR3 DNA sequence: TGTGCCAGCAGCTACGGAGAGCAGCCCCAGCATTTT. This codes for CASSYGEQPQHF.

This clonotype was counted at least ten times. V and J are TRBV7-2 and TRBJ2-1; D is unclear. The ends were cut back, 5 bases at V and 8 bases at J, with 13 bases in the middle. The germline gives CDR1 SGHTA, CDR2 FQGNSA. This CDR3 is built from 13 residues. The DNA for the CDR3 is TGTGCCAGCAGCATCTCTCCAAAGGATGAGCAGTTCTTC. Translated, it gives CASSISPKDEQFF.

This clonotype was recorded once. This chain connects TRBV4-1 to TRBJ2-7, with a weak D call TRBD1 (6 bases). With 0 bases removed from V and 4 bases from J, the gap between germline ends came to 10 bases. This CDR3 spans 14 amino acids. CDR1 and CDR2 from the germline V gene are MGHRA and YSYEKL. CDR3 residues: CASSQDLDRYEQYF. CDR3 in DNA: TGCGCCAGCAGCCAAGACCTGGACAGATACGAGCAGTACTTC.

This clonotype has more than one count but fewer than ten. The CDR3 loop is CASTDWLAAYNEQFF. As DNA, the CDR3 is TGTGCCAGCACCGACTGGCTAGCGGCTTACAATGAGCAGTTCTTC. The chain links TRBV7-9 to TRBJ2-1; 7 nucleotides align to TRBD2. The CDR3 has 15 residues. Germline trimming cut 7 bases from V and 4 bases from J; bases unmatched to any gene: 10. The germline V gene has CDR1 SEHNR and CDR2 FQNEAQ (reference sequence).

The gene calls are TRBV7-7 and TRBJ2-1, with TRBD2 matching 12 bases. The germline gives CDR1 SSHAT, CDR2 FNYEAQ (reference sequence). The CDR3 spans 16 residues. The V and J ends lost 5 bases and 7 bases, in that order; junction bases with no gene match: 9. The DNA for the CDR3 is TGTGCCAGCAGCGCCAGACTAGCGGGAGAATTGAATGAGCAGTTCTTC. Translating gives CASSARLAGELNEQFF.

For this clonotype: The DNA is omitted, as the CDR3 cannot be located on it reliably, and the CDR3 follows TCRdb's listing. V usage is TRBV29-1 and J usage is TRBJ1-1; TRBD1 is the table's D call, not checked against the DNA. The germline gives CDR1 SQVTM, CDR2 ANQGSEA. The CDR3 contains 14 residues when both ends are counted. The CDR3 protein is CSVGTGTMAPLTFF.

This clonotype was observed many times. This rearrangement joins TRBV5-1 to TRBJ1-2, with unresolved D. The V end lost 0 bases, the J end lost 7 bases, and 10 bases lay between the germline ends. The CDR3 spans 13 residues. Germline-derived CDR1 and CDR2 are SGHRS and YFSETQ. The CDR3 is CASSLDPGFGYTF. CDR3 DNA: TGCGCCAGCAGCTTGGATCCGGGATTTGGCTACACCTTC.

This sequence joins TRBV5-4 and TRBJ2-1, with TRBD2 matching 8 bases. The CDR3 totals 15 residues. The germline V gene encodes CDR1 SGHNT and CDR2 YYREEE (reference sequence). Losses at the gene ends were 4 bases for V and 0 bases for J; bases not matched to a gene: 3. The DNA of the CDR3 is TGTGCCAGCAGCAAGAGCGGGAGCTCCTACAATGAGCAGTTCTTC. Its protein is CASSKSGSSYNEQFF.

This clonotype was found many times. This rearrangement joins TRBV7-8 to TRBJ2-7, with 7 positions matching TRBD2. Trimming took 0 bases from V and 2 from J; bases not matched to a gene: 4. The CDR3 has 15 residues. Germline lookup yields CDR1 SGHVS and CDR2 FQNEAQ. The chain's CDR3 is CASSLALRGAYEQYV. For the CDR3, the DNA is TGTGCCAGCAGCTTAGCTTTACGGGGGGCCTACGAGCAGTACGTC.

V and J are TRBV5-6 and TRBJ2-2, with D perhaps matching TRBD1 (6 bases). Germline CDR1 is SGHDT and CDR2 is YYEEEE. Trimming took off 6 bases at V and 6 bases at J, with 15 bases between the two ends. The CDR3 is 14 residues long. CDR3 bases: TGTGCCAGCATCATGGGGGCAGTCCCCGGGGAGCTGTTTTTT. It codes for CASIMGAVPGELFF.

The chain links TRBV7-6 to TRBJ2-7, with 8 bases lining up with TRBD2. The CDR3 has 15 amino acids. Trimming at V came to 4 bases and at J to 4 bases, leaving 9 bases not matched to a gene. Germline assignment: CDR1 SGHVS and CDR2 FNYEAQ. CDR3 amino acids: CASSSRAGVGYEQYF. CDR3 sequence (DNA): TGTGCCAGCAGCTCCAGAGCGGGAGTAGGGTACGAGCAGTACTTC.

This clonotype showed up many times. The gene calls are TRBV20-1 and TRBJ2-2, with D perhaps TRBD1 (6 bases). Germline values: CDR1 DFQATT, CDR2 SNEGSKA (reference sequence). Between the trimmed V and J ends, which lost 5 bases and 3 bases, there was a span of 13 bases. The CDR3 is 14 residues long. The CDR3 spells CSAPDRKYTGELFF. The CDR3, as DNA: TGCAGTGCTCCGGACAGAAAGTACACCGGGGAGCTGTTTTTT.

This clonotype occurred many times. J is TRBJ2-5 and V is TRBV7-2; 9 nucleotides agree with TRBD1. The length of the CDR3 is 14 residues. V lost 1 base, J lost 4 bases, and 1 base stayed unmatched. The germline V gene encodes CDR1 SGHTA and CDR2 FQGNSA. The CDR3 DNA is TGTGCCAGCAGCTTAGTGACAGGGGGAGAGACCCAGTACTTC. It specifies CASSLVTGGETQYF.

J is TRBJ2-4 and V is TRBV20-1; the D is unclear. The length of the CDR3 is 10 residues. Germline values: CDR1 DFQATT, CDR2 SNEGSKA (reference sequence). The V end lost 6 bases, the J end lost 4 bases, and 4 bases lay between the germline ends. The CDR3 sequence: CSAEKNIQYF. The DNA for the CDR3 is TGCAGTGCAGAAAAAAACATTCAGTACTTC.

The chain is built from TRBV20-1 and TRBJ2-5; possible D gene TRBD1, 6 bases. Trimming pared 5 bases from V and 2 bases from J, leaving 18 bases between. From germline, CDR1 is DFQATT and CDR2 SNEGSKA (reference sequence). The CDR3 loop spans 15 amino acids. For the CDR3, the DNA is TGCAGTGCTGGCCTCCCGGGACAAGTACAAGAGACCCAGTACTTC. Its translation: CSAGLPGQVQETQYF.

There are many counts of this clonotype. J is TRBJ2-3 and V is TRBV28; D call uncertain. The CDR3 is 13 residues long. Per germline, CDR1 MDHEN and CDR2 SYDVKM. The V gene lost 5 bases and the J gene lost 2 bases, with 8 bases spanning the gap. The CDR3 reads CASSQIITDTQYF. The CDR3 DNA is TGTGCCAGCAGTCAGATAATCACAGATACGCAGTATTTT.

This clonotype was detected ten times or more. J is TRBJ1-5 and V is TRBV15; 7 bases map to TRBD1. The trim removed 5 bases at V and 5 bases at J, leaving 3 bases unmatched. CDR1 LNHNV and CDR2 YYDKDF come from the germline V gene (reference sequence). This CDR3 spans 13 amino acids. CDR3 protein: CATSPTGDQPQHF. The CDR3 coding sequence is TGTGCCACCAGCCCCACAGGGGATCAGCCCCAGCATTTT.

This clonotype was found many times. J is TRBJ2-1 and V is TRBV7-8; 7 nucleotides align to TRBD1. V gave up 5 bases and J gave up 8 bases; unmatched junction bases: 15. Germline CDR1 and CDR2: SGHVS and FQNEAQ. This CDR3 comprises 16 residues. The CDR3 reads CASSLRQGALLDEQFF. Written as DNA, the CDR3 is TGTGCCAGCAGCCTACGACAGGGCGCCCTTCTGGATGAGCAGTTCTTC.

This clonotype appeared a few times. V usage is TRBV20-1 and J usage is TRBJ2-1, with D perhaps TRBD2 (7 bases). The germline CDR1 and CDR2 sequences are DFQATT and SNEGSKA (reference sequence). This CDR3 contains 16 residues. Trimming removed 3 bases from V and 4 bases from J, with 19 bases in between. This CDR3 is CSARAFPGGDYNEQFF. The CDR3 DNA sequence: TGCAGTGCTAGGGCCTTTCCGGGGGGCGATTACAATGAGCAGTTCTTC.